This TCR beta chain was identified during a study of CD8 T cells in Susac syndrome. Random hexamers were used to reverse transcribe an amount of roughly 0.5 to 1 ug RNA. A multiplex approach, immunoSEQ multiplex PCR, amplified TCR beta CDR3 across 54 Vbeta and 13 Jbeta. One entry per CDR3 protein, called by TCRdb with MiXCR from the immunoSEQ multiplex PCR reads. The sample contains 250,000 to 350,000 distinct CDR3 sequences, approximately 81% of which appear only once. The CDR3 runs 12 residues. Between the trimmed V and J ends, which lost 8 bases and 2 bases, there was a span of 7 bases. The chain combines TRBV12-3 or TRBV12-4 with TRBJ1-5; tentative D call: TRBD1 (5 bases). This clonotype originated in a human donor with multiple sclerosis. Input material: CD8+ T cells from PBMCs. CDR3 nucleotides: TGTGCCAGCCAGGGTGGCAATCAGCCCCAGCATTTT. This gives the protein CASQGGNQPQHF.